Shown below are 26 T cell receptor beta chains from a single sample sequenced in a study of patients and donors after allogeneic stem cell transplantation (dated by TCRdb to the early 2020s). Library method: RT-PCR. For sequencing, a NextSeq 550 was employed. Starting from the raw public reads, TCRdb applied fastp trimming at Q25, assembled clones with MiXCR and retained in-frame beta chains. Here each entry gathers all rows of one CDR3 protein and keeps the most common genes and DNA. Recorded for this sample are tens of thousands of distinct CDR3 sequences; 5% of them occurred a single time. The leading ten clones occupy roughly 2.5% of the sample. The sequenced material came from blood, either unsorted or a sorted T cell fraction (not recorded which). Source of these receptors: a human donor who was either an allogeneic HSCT recipient or a stem cell or donor lymphocyte infusion donor (not recorded which). It is not recorded whose cells these are; they may come from a transplant donor.

This clonotype appeared many times. The chain carries TRBV7-3 and TRBJ2-2; unclear D gene. CDR3 length: 16 amino acids. With 1 base removed from V and 0 bases from J, the gap between germline ends came to 9 bases. Germline V gene data show CDR1 as SGHTA and CDR2 as FQGTGA. The CDR3 DNA sequence: TGTGCCAGCAGCTTAAATTCACCATCGAACACCGGGGAGCTGTTTTTT. Amino acids: CASSLNSPSNTGELFF.

The sample holds many counts of this clonotype. The genes are TRBV5-5 and TRBJ2-7, with D uncertain. From germline, CDR1 is SGHKS and CDR2 YYEKEE (reference sequence). V was cut by 4 bases and J by 3 bases, with 11 bases left in between. This CDR3 is 13 amino acids long. The CDR3 sequence is CASSRTAVYEQYF. CDR3 nucleotides: TGTGCCAGCAGCCGGACGGCGGTCTACGAGCAGTACTTC.

V usage is TRBV18 and J usage is TRBJ2-7; 9 bases are shared with TRBD2. The CDR3 covers 16 residues. The V segment lost 4 bases and the J segment 4 bases; nucleotides outside the gene matches: 11. CDR1 is KGHSH and CDR2 is LQKENI in the germline V gene. The CDR3, as DNA: TGTGCCAGCTCACTTTCGCCTTTAGCGGGGGTATACGAGCAGTACTTC. Its translation: CASSLSPLAGVYEQYF.

This clonotype was observed at least ten times. V is TRBV3-1 and J is TRBJ2-2, with no clear D. The CDR3 covers 12 residues. The germline gives CDR1 LGHDT, CDR2 YNNKEL (reference sequence). V lost 3 bases and J lost 9, with 8 bases in between. For the CDR3, the DNA is TGTGCCAGCAGCCATTCCGGCAGGGAGCTGTTTTTT. Translation gives CASSHSGRELFF.

This clonotype has only a few counts. This chain uses TRBV7-6 with TRBJ2-1, with 9 positions matching TRBD2. CDR3 length equals 15 residues. Germline loops: CDR1 SGHVS, CDR2 FNYEAQ. The V gene end was trimmed by 5 bases and the J gene end by 4 bases; junction bases not matched to a gene: 6. The CDR3 region has the DNA TGTGCCAGCAGCCTGAATAGCGGGAGATACAATGAGCAGTTCTTC. It is translated as CASSLNSGRYNEQFF.

This clonotype has only a few counts. The chain's CDR3 is CASSPAPDYEQYF. Written as DNA, the CDR3 is TGTGCCAGCTCACCAGCCCCAGACTACGAGCAGTACTTC. The chain joins TRBV18 to TRBJ2-7; the D is unclear. Looked up from germline, CDR1 is KGHSH and CDR2 is LQKENI. Trimming shortened V by 2 bases and J by 3 bases, and 8 bases separated the two germline ends. The CDR3 runs to 13 residues.

This clonotype was counted at least ten times. The CDR3 spells CSGQDWADTQYF. The CDR3 bases are TGCAGCGGACAGGACTGGGCAGATACGCAGTATTTT. The chain recombines TRBV29-1 with TRBJ2-3; D possibly corresponds to TRBD1 (6 bases). Trimming left V 7 bases short and J 4 bases short, with 12 bases between. Germline V gives CDR1 SQVTM, CDR2 ANQGSEA. There are 12 residues in the CDR3.

The V call is TRBV2, the J call TRBJ2-7; D could derive from TRBD1 or TRBD2 (7 bases each). V lost 7 bases and J lost 3, with 19 bases in between. This CDR3 has 15 residues. Germline CDR1 reads SNHLY; CDR2 reads FYNNEI. In DNA, the CDR3 is TGTGCCAGCAAAAAGGGGGGGGACAGTGGCTACGAGCAGTACTTC. Its protein product is CASKKGGDSGYEQYF.

This clonotype has ten or more counts. The CDR3 DNA is TGTGCCAGCAGTTATTATTTCGACAGCTCTGGAAACACCATATATTTT. It is translated as CASSYYFDSSGNTIYF. V is TRBV6-5 and J is TRBJ1-3; D is possibly TRBD1 (5 bases). The CDR3 runs to 16 residues. Trimming removed 3 bases from V and 0 bases from J, with 12 bases in between. Germline V CDR1 and CDR2: MNHEY, SVGAGI.

This clonotype was seen many times. The CDR3 bases are TGTGCCAGTAGTAACCATGATTGGGGCAATCAGCCCCAGCATTTT. Amino acid sequence: CASSNHDWGNQPQHF. The rearrangement uses TRBV19 and TRBJ1-5; D remains ambiguous. CDR3 length: 15 residues. Deletions cut 4 bases from V and 2 bases from J, with 12 bases between. The germline V gene has CDR1 LNHDA and CDR2 SQIVND (reference sequence). The full variable domain, completed using reference TRBV19 and TRBJ1-5, is DGGITQSPKYLFRKEGQNVTLSCEQNLNHDAMYWYRQDPGQGLRLIYYSQIVNDFQKGDIAEGYSVSREKKESFPLTVTSAQKNPTAFYLCASSNHDWGNQPQHFGDGTRLSIL.

This clonotype was observed many times. V is TRBV9 and J is TRBJ1-3; D ambiguous. Germline CDR1 reads SGDLS; CDR2 reads YYNGEE. This CDR3 contains 14 residues. Between the trimmed V and J ends, which lost 3 bases and 0 bases, there was a span of 7 bases. CDR3: CASSARDSGNTIYF. The CDR3 nucleotides read TGTGCCAGCAGCGCCCGTGACTCTGGAAACACCATATATTTT.

There are many counts of this clonotype. The chain recombines TRBV2 with TRBJ1-5, with D maybe TRBD1 (5 bases). In germline, CDR1 is SNHLY, CDR2 FYNNEI. V was trimmed by 6 bases and J by 9 bases, leaving 21 bases between them. The CDR3 spans 15 residues. CDR3 coding DNA: TGTGCCAGCAGCGCCGACGCGGGGGGGGAGCGGCCCCAGCATTTT. This translates into CASSADAGGERPQHF.

This clonotype has at least ten counts. V gene TRBV12-3 or TRBV12-4 combines with J gene TRBJ2-5; 12 bases fit TRBD2. Trimming at V came to 6 bases and at J to 4 bases, leaving 3 bases not matched to a gene. The CDR3 extends over 14 amino acids. The CDR3 DNA is TGTGCCAGCAGGAGGACTAGCGGGGCAGAGACCCAGTACTTC. Protein product: CASRRTSGAETQYF.

The chain links TRBV19 to TRBJ1-1; no definite D call. The CDR3 extends over 14 amino acids. V lost 9 bases and J 0 bases, leaving 14 bases between the germline ends. Germline V lookup: CDR1 LNHDA, CDR2 SQIVND (reference sequence). CDR3 DNA: TGTGCCAGCCAGCGGAACACAGTGAACACTGAAGCTTTCTTT. Translation gives CASQRNTVNTEAFF.

There are many counts of this clonotype. This chain uses TRBV6-2 or TRBV6-3 with TRBJ2-1, with 12 bases fitting TRBD2. CDR1 and CDR2 from the germline V gene are MNHEY and SVGEGT. V lost 4 bases and J lost 6; bases outside the gene matches: 4. The CDR3 contains 15 residues. CDR3 protein: CASSLLAGGTNEQFF. The CDR3, as DNA: TGTGCCAGCAGTTTACTAGCGGGGGGTACCAATGAGCAGTTCTTC.

There are many counts of this clonotype. J is TRBJ1-2 and V is TRBV5-1; D is uncertain. The CDR3 sequence is 13 residues long. Trimming pared 3 bases from V and 4 bases from J, leaving 10 bases between. Germline lookup yields CDR1 SGHRS and CDR2 YFSETQ. The DNA of the CDR3 is TGCGCCAGCAGCTCGGACGGAGCCTATGGCTACACCTTC. Translation: CASSSDGAYGYTF.

This clonotype has more than one count but fewer than ten. As DNA, the CDR3 is TGCAGTGCCCTCCGGACTAGCGGGAGTGGTGAGCAGTTCTTC. Translation: CSALRTSGSGEQFF. The rearrangement uses TRBV20-1 and TRBJ2-1; 13 nucleotides match TRBD2. Losses at the gene ends were 6 bases for V and 9 bases for J; bases not matched to a gene: 8. The CDR3 consists of 14 residues. Germline CDR1 and CDR2: DFQATT and SNEGSKA (reference sequence).

The rearrangement uses TRBV11-1 and TRBJ1-1; 7 positions match TRBD1. The germline V gene encodes CDR1 SGHAT and CDR2 FQDESV (reference sequence). CDR3 length equals 20 residues. Trimming at V came to 4 bases and at J to 0 bases, leaving 20 bases not matched to a gene. In DNA, the CDR3 is TGTGCCAGCAGCTCTAGCCGCCAGGGACAGCCTCAAATCATGAACACTGAAGCTTTCTTT. Amino acid sequence: CASSSSRQGQPQIMNTEAFF.

The table lists this clonotype with many counts. CDR3 in DNA: TGTGCCAGCAGCCATGGGGGGACTAGCGGGAGCAGAGAGCAGTTCTTC. This sequence encodes CASSHGGTSGSREQFF. The J gene is TRBJ2-1, the V gene TRBV9, with 14 bases that match TRBD2. Germline values: CDR1 SGDLS, CDR2 YYNGEE. The V and J ends lost 4 bases and 10 bases, in that order; junction bases with no gene match: 10. This CDR3 region has 16 residues.

This clonotype was counted at least ten times. The chain carries TRBV20-1 and TRBJ1-6, with D uncertain. The CDR3 spans 17 residues. Germline CDR1 and CDR2: DFQATT and SNEGSKA (reference sequence). V lost 0 bases, J lost 7 bases, and 19 bases lay in between. As DNA, the CDR3 is TGCAGTGCTAGAGAGGTGGGCCGAGCGGCCGGGAATTCACCCCTCCACTTT. Protein: CSAREVGRAAGNSPLHF.

In this sample, this clonotype turned up many times. The chain links TRBV7-2 to TRBJ2-3, with 8 bases fitting TRBD1. Trimming removed 10 bases from V and 2 bases from J; junction bases left unmatched: 8. This CDR3 spans 14 amino acids. Germline CDR1 is SGHTA and CDR2 is FQGNSA. CDR3 sequence reads: CAIQDRVDTDTQYF. CDR3 sequence (DNA): TGTGCCATCCAGGACAGGGTCGACACAGATACGCAGTATTTT. The full variable domain, rest sourced from reference TRBV7-2 and TRBJ2-3, is GAGVSQSPSNKVTEKGKDVELRCDPISGHTALYWYRQSLGQGLEFLIYFQGNSAPDKSGLPSDRFSAERTGGSVSTLTIQRTQQEDSAVYLCAIQDRVDTDTQYFGPGTRLTVL.

Ten or more counts support this clonotype. V gene TRBV7-9 combines with J gene TRBJ1-2, with TRBD1 as a possible D gene (5 bases). Trimming removed 1 base from V and 3 bases from J, with 9 bases in between. Germline V gene lookup returns CDR1 SEHNR and CDR2 FQNEAQ (reference sequence). The CDR3 has 14 residues. Here the CDR3 DNA reads TGTGCCAGCAGCTTAGTGGGGCGGGACTATGGCTACACCTTC. Amino acid sequence: CASSLVGRDYGYTF.

The chain has TRBV11-2 and TRBJ2-1; 10 positions match TRBD2. With V trimmed by 5 bases and J by 6 bases, 7 bases remained unmatched. Germline V gene sequence: CDR1 SGHAT, CDR2 FQNNGV. This CDR3 spans 15 amino acids. As DNA, the CDR3 is TGTGCCAGCAGCCGAGGTAGCGGGGGGTTCAATGAGCAGTTCTTC. Amino acid sequence: CASSRGSGGFNEQFF.

This clonotype turned up a few times. The chain links TRBV12-3 or TRBV12-4 to TRBJ2-7; 7 bases are a match to TRBD1. V was clipped by 0 bases and J by 3 bases; unmatched bases: 11. The CDR3 has 17 residues. The CDR3 here is CASSLAELGQGDYEQYF. CDR3 bases: TGTGCCAGCAGTTTAGCCGAGCTGGGCCAGGGGGACTACGAGCAGTACTTC.

The sample holds many counts of this clonotype. The rearrangement links TRBV10-3 to TRBJ1-3; D gene uncertain. The CDR3 is made up of 13 amino acids. The germline V and J ends were trimmed by 0 bases and 4 bases, with 4 bases remaining between them. The germline CDR1 and CDR2 sequences are ENHRY and SYGVKD. The CDR3 loop reads CAISESRGNTIYF. The CDR3, as DNA: TGTGCCATCAGTGAGTCACGGGGAAACACCATATATTTT.

This clonotype was seen repeatedly, ten times or more. The genes are TRBV6-1 and TRBJ2-2; D gene ambiguous. V was cut by 2 bases and J by 7 bases, with 5 bases left in between. CDR1 MNHNS and CDR2 SASEGT come from the germline V gene. CDR3 size: 12 residues. The CDR3 nucleotides read TGTGCCAGCAGTGAAACAGTCGGGGAGCTGTTTTTT. It specifies CASSETVGELFF.